Detailed here is one TCR beta chain. Its specific antigen is unknown. Base qualities are not recorded, but no much larger clone differs from it by a single base. This specimen belongs to a study of T cells after yellow fever vaccination (dated by TCRdb to about 2019). Regarding the research as a whole: Libraries from fractions with low cell numbers were prepared with the SMART-Seq v4 Ultra Low Input RNA kit. To follow T-cell clones before and after primary and booster YFV17D yellow fever vaccination, bulk TCR alpha and beta repertoires were sequenced over time. Two healthy male donors, one aged 18 to 30 and one aged 30 to 40 years, made up the cohort. Blood was drawn at multiple timepoints before and after primary and secondary immunization, with bulk PBMC replicates and cell subsets isolated. What the authors observed across the whole study: Only a couple of donors were included in the study, so the extent to which the findings can be generalized is limited. Compared with the primary T-cell response, the secondary T-cell response was faster but weaker, reaching its peak on day 5 rather than on day 15. After the booster, most of the clones that had expanded following primary vaccination were detected again (approximately 95% of CD4 and roughly 90% of CD8), which suggests that memory was broadly maintained. A small fraction of clonotypes appeared in both the CD4 and CD8 compartments, likely as a result of convergent recombination. Computational filtering was needed because FACS-sorted repertoires could contain abundant contaminating clonotypes from the bulk population.

The listed sequencing device is Illumina NovaSeq 6000. TCR cDNA was made using 5'RACE template switching, a step that added a universal primer site and unique molecular identifiers. Priming of cDNA synthesis was performed from both the TCR alpha and TCR beta constant segments. Two PCR steps were used to amplify libraries, with sample barcodes and sequencing adapters being added in the second step. Sequencing of libraries was performed on Illumina HiSeq 2500 (2x100 bp) or NovaSeq (2x150 bp). In the source study's methods: Demultiplexing of reads and collapsing into UMI consensus sequences were performed with MIGEC, and V(D)J alignment was carried out with MiXCR. Vaccine-responding clonotypes were identified with edgeR using replicate PBMC samples, with FDR below 0.01 and a log2 fold change above 5 up to day 15 being required. Each bulk clonotype was labeled CD4 or CD8 based on which sequenced repertoire, CD4 or CD8, contained the clonotype at higher abundance. The raw public data were reprocessed by TCRdb itself: fastp quality trimming at Q25, MiXCR clonotype calling, in-frame beta chains only. One record per CDR3 amino acid sequence lists the most common genes and DNA. The V and J calls were not made by the authors but by TCRdb's processing. Here the sample has a few hundred thousand distinct CDR3 sequences; about 3% occur a single time. The ten biggest clones cover about 3.3% of the sample.

The treatment or condition label, read with the paper, signifies: live attenuated yellow fever vaccine strain. PBMCs were isolated from peripheral blood using a standard Ficoll-Paque protocol. CD4 and CD8 T-cell fractions were isolated with Dynabeads CD4 and CD8 positive selection kits. RNA was extracted with TriZol from bulk PBMCs, CD4 and CD8 fractions, and dextramer-positive and dextramer-negative fractions. The germline V gene specifies SGHRS as CDR1 and YFSETQ as CDR2. The cysteine opens and the phenylalanine closes a CDR3 of 14 amino acids. Of the read, only the CDR3 DNA is kept; its 42 bases are in frame from base 1. V drops 0 bases and J drops 5 bases, leaving 11 bases in between.

The source material was CD4+ T cells sorted from PBMCs, sampled 10 days after the yellow fever booster vaccination. This sequence uses TRBV5-1 and TRBJ2-5, and TRBD1 may be the D gene, going by 8 matching bases. The receptor was isolated from a man aged 18 to 30 who received the YFV17D yellow fever vaccine. The sequence in DNA is TGCGCCAGCAGCTTGGTACAGGGGGGGGAGACCCAGTACTTC. Its translation reads: CASSLVQGGETQYF.